These T cell receptor beta chains were read from a single sample in a study of response to subunit inactivated influenza vaccine. TCRdb used MiXCR to reprocess the RT-PCR reads, holding one entry per CDR3 protein. The table includes under 800,000 distinct CDR3 sequences, 14% detected once. Sequencing was performed on PBMCs from blood, taken approximately 15 days before vaccination. The receptors shown here come from a man aged 45-65 years who received an inactivated influenza vaccine. CDR3s include the opening cysteine and the closing phenylalanine or tryptophan. The D gene is left open where the match is weak. Size values are once, few and many counts, or a class for expanded clones, and some rows have none.

clone size: few; J gene: TRBJ2-3; V gene: TRBV20-1; D gene: NA; CDR3 protein: CSARNPPPNPDTQYF; CDR3 DNA: TGCAGTGCTAGAAATCCACCACCCAACCCAGATACGCAGTATTTT
clone size: few; J gene: TRBJ2-1; V gene: TRBV4-3; D gene: TRBD2; CDR3 protein: CASSQEPGLAGVYEQFF; CDR3 DNA: TGCGCCAGCAGCCAAGAACCGGGACTAGCGGGAGTTTATGAGCAGTTCTTC
clone size: NA; J gene: TRBJ2-3; V gene: TRBV9; D gene: NA; CDR3 protein: CASSPSGVDTQYF; CDR3 DNA: TGTGCCAGCAGCCCCTCCGGAGTCGATACGCAGTATTTT
clone size: NA; J gene: TRBJ2-7; V gene: TRBV19; D gene: TRBD1; CDR3 protein: CASSTHRTGAIYEQYF; CDR3 DNA: TGTGCCAGTAGTACCCACCGGACAGGGGCGATTTACGAGCAGTACTTC
clone size: NA; J gene: TRBJ2-2; V gene: TRBV6-4; D gene: TRBD1; CDR3 protein: CASSVDRVRDTGELFF; CDR3 DNA: TGTGCCAGCAGTGTGGACAGGGTCAGGGATACCGGGGAGCTGTTTTTT
clone size: NA; J gene: TRBJ2-2; V gene: TRBV6-1; D gene: NA; CDR3 protein: CASSEALEGLGTGELFF; CDR3 DNA: TGTGCCAGCAGTGAAGCGCTTGAGGGGTTAGGCACCGGGGAGCTGTTTTTT
clone size: few; J gene: TRBJ2-5; V gene: TRBV2; D gene: NA; CDR3 protein: CASSEVRGRETQYF; CDR3 DNA: TGTGCCAGCAGTGAAGTACGGGGACGGGAGACCCAGTACTTC
clone size: few; J gene: TRBJ2-7; V gene: TRBV27; D gene: NA; CDR3 protein: CASSGNRVPISYEQYF; CDR3 DNA: TGTGCCAGCAGTGGGAACAGGGTCCCGATCTCTTACGAGCAGTACTTC
clone size: NA; J gene: TRBJ2-3; V gene: TRBV7-9; D gene: NA; CDR3 protein: CASSLAPGTTDTQYF; CDR3 DNA: TGTGCCAGCAGCTTAGCTCCAGGAACCACAGATACGCAGTATTTT
clone size: NA; J gene: TRBJ2-1; V gene: TRBV20-1; D gene: NA; CDR3 protein: CSVMPGIYNEQFF; CDR3 DNA: TGCAGTGTTATGCCAGGAATCTACAATGAGCAGTTCTTC
clone size: few; J gene: TRBJ1-6; V gene: TRBV5-4; D gene: NA; CDR3 protein: CASSLAPGVYNSPLHF; CDR3 DNA: TGTGCCAGCAGCTTGGCCCCCGGGGTCTATAATTCACCCCTCCACTTT
clone size: NA; J gene: TRBJ2-1; V gene: TRBV30; D gene: TRBD1; CDR3 protein: CAWSVGQGLDEQFF; CDR3 DNA: TGTGCCTGGAGTGTAGGACAGGGTCTGGATGAGCAGTTCTTC
clone size: NA; J gene: TRBJ2-5; V gene: TRBV7-2; D gene: NA; CDR3 protein: CASSLVTVLAETQYF; CDR3 DNA: TGTGCCAGCAGCTTAGTAACGGTTCTGGCGGAGACCCAGTACTTC
clone size: NA; J gene: TRBJ2-7; V gene: TRBV14; D gene: NA; CDR3 protein: CASSQELRWGTPYEQYF; CDR3 DNA: TGTGCCAGCAGCCAAGAATTAAGGTGGGGGACCCCCTACGAGCAGTACTTC
clone size: NA; J gene: TRBJ2-1; V gene: TRBV20-1; D gene: TRBD2; CDR3 protein: CSAALSGGGEQFF; CDR3 DNA: TGCAGTGCTGCCCTAAGCGGGGGGGGTGAGCAGTTCTTC
clone size: few; J gene: TRBJ2-3; V gene: TRBV25-1; D gene: NA; CDR3 protein: CASSQGLTTSRTDTQYF; CDR3 DNA: TGTGCCAGCAGTCAGGGCTTAACGACCTCTCGCACAGATACGCAGTATTTT
clone size: NA; J gene: TRBJ2-3; V gene: TRBV7-9; D gene: NA; CDR3 protein: CASSLTSSTQYF; CDR3 DNA: TGTGCCAGCAGCTTGACAAGTAGTACGCAGTATTTT
clone size: NA; J gene: TRBJ2-1; V gene: TRBV4-2; D gene: NA; CDR3 protein: CASSPSGRPFAGHEQFF; CDR3 DNA: TGTGCCAGCAGCCCTTCGGGACGTCCTTTTGCCGGCCATGAGCAGTTCTTC
clone size: few; J gene: TRBJ1-4; V gene: TRBV5-1; D gene: TRBD1; CDR3 protein: CASSVDRGDEKLFF; CDR3 DNA: TGCGCCAGCAGCGTTGACAGGGGAGATGAAAAACTGTTTTTT
clone size: NA; J gene: TRBJ1-1; V gene: TRBV5-1; D gene: NA; CDR3 protein: CASAEVRGANTEAFF; CDR3 DNA: TGCGCCAGCGCGGAGGTACGGGGGGCAAACACTGAAGCTTTCTTT
clone size: once; J gene: TRBJ2-1; V gene: TRBV5-1; D gene: TRBD1; CDR3 protein: CASSSGTGGPFF; CDR3 DNA: TGCGCCAGCAGCTCAGGGACAGGAGGTCCGTTCTTC
clone size: many; J gene: TRBJ2-3; V gene: TRBV28; D gene: NA; CDR3 protein: CASSFEAASTDTQYF; CDR3 DNA: TGTGCCAGCAGTTTTGAGGCGGCTAGCACAGATACGCAGTATTTT
clone size: NA; J gene: TRBJ1-6; V gene: TRBV2; D gene: NA; CDR3 protein: CASSVFWGNSPLHF; CDR3 DNA: TGTGCCAGCAGTGTCTTTTGGGGTAATTCACCCCTCCACTTT
clone size: few; J gene: TRBJ2-1; V gene: TRBV10-2; D gene: NA; CDR3 protein: CASSEPNMNEQFF; CDR3 DNA: TGCGCCAGCAGTGAGCCCAACATGAATGAGCAGTTCTTC
clone size: NA; J gene: TRBJ2-2; V gene: TRBV29-1; D gene: NA; CDR3 protein: CSVVRGNTNTGELFF; CDR3 DNA: TGCAGCGTTGTTCGGGGGAATACGAACACCGGGGAGCTGTTTTTT
clone size: NA; J gene: TRBJ2-7; V gene: TRBV20-1; D gene: TRBD2; CDR3 protein: CSARGGLAGALSYEQYF; CDR3 DNA: TGCAGTGCTAGAGGAGGACTAGCGGGGGCCCTCTCCTACGAGCAGTACTTC
clone size: many; J gene: TRBJ2-3; V gene: TRBV29-1; D gene: NA; CDR3 protein: CSAKGLSSTDTQYF; CDR3 DNA: TGCAGCGCCAAAGGACTATCTAGCACAGATACGCAGTATTTT
clone size: NA; J gene: TRBJ1-2; V gene: TRBV10-3; D gene: NA; CDR3 protein: CVARPRQGHGYTF; CDR3 DNA: TGTGTCGCGAGACCTCGGCAGGGCCATGGCTACACCTTC
clone size: NA; J gene: TRBJ2-2; V gene: TRBV10-3; D gene: TRBD1; CDR3 protein: CAISRTGGANTGELFF; CDR3 DNA: TGTGCCATCAGTCGGACAGGGGGCGCGAACACCGGGGAGCTGTTTTTT
clone size: few; J gene: TRBJ2-7; V gene: TRBV20-1; D gene: TRBD2; CDR3 protein: CSAAGGAHFYEQYF; CDR3 DNA: TGCAGTGCGGCGGGGGGAGCACACTTCTACGAGCAGTACTTC
clone size: few; J gene: TRBJ1-6; V gene: TRBV29-1; D gene: NA; CDR3 protein: CSDSIAAINSPLHF; CDR3 DNA: TGCAGCGATTCTATCGCGGCGATTAATTCACCCCTCCACTTT
clone size: few; J gene: TRBJ1-5; V gene: TRBV15; D gene: NA; CDR3 protein: CATSRDAGYGSNQPQHF; CDR3 DNA: TGTGCCACCAGCAGAGATGCGGGGTATGGTAGCAATCAGCCCCAGCATTTT
clone size: NA; J gene: TRBJ2-3; V gene: TRBV7-2; D gene: NA; CDR3 protein: CASSPGTSTGTDTQYF; CDR3 DNA: TGTGCCAGCAGCCCAGGGACATCCACGGGCACAGATACGCAGTATTTT